This is a list of T cell receptor beta chains from one sample in a study of neurological immune-mediated disorders. TCRdb reanalysed the 5' RACE reads using MiXCR and keeps one entry per CDR3 protein. The sample has 81,000 or so distinct CDR3 sequences; less than 5.5% are singletons. Sequencing used PBMCs. The receptors stem from a woman in her thirties with multiple sclerosis. The CDR3 runs from the conserved cysteine through the conserved F or W. A D gene is named only where the DNA matches it firmly. Rows give clone size only sometimes, using once, few, many, or a class for an expanded clone.

>TRBV5-1|TRBJ2-5|NA|many
TGCGCCAGCAAGGGACTCAGCCAAGAGACCCAGTACTTC
CASKGLSQETQYF
>TRBV7-2|TRBJ1-6|TRBD1|many
TGTGCCAGCAGCCGACAGGGAACACCCCTCCACTTT
CASSRQGTPLHF
>TRBV7-9|TRBJ1-6|NA|NA
TGTGCCAGCAGGACCGACAGACTGAATTCAACCCTCAACTTT
CASRTDRLNSTLNF
>TRBV3-1|TRBJ2-3|TRBD1|few
TGTGCCAGCAGCCAAGATCGGACAGGCCGGAGCTACTATTTT
CASSQDRTGRSYYF
>TRBV20-1|TRBJ2-5|NA|NA
TGCAGTGCTAGCCGACGGGAAGAGACCCAGTACTTC
CSASRREETQYF
>TRBV5-1|TRBJ1-1|TRBD1|many
TGCGCCAGCAGCCAGGGACAGGTAAACACTGAAGCTTTCTTT
CASSQGQVNTEAFF
>TRBV20-1|TRBJ1-2|TRBD1|many
TGCAGTGCTAGCTACATCAAGACAGGGTCATATGGCTACACCTTC
CSASYIKTGSYGYTF
>TRBV5-6|TRBJ2-7|TRBD2|many
TGTGCCAGCAGCCGTTGGACTAGCGGGTCACAGGAGCAGTACTTC
CASSRWTSGSQEQYF
>TRBV20-1|TRBJ1-5|TRBD1|many
TGCAGTGCTCAGGACAGGGGGAATCAGCCCCAGCATTTT
CSAQDRGNQPQHF
>TRBV9|TRBJ1-2|NA|many
TGTGCCAGCAGCCCCCTGGGCGGAGGCTACACCTTC
CASSPLGGGYTF
>TRBV29-1|TRBJ2-3|TRBD2|many
TGCAGCGTTGAAGATGGGATAGCGGGGGCACTCACAGATACGCAGTATTTT
CSVEDGIAGALTDTQYF
>TRBV5-8|TRBJ2-1|NA|many
TGTGCCAGCAGCTTGGATCCGAGCTCCTACAATGAGCAGTTCTTC
CASSLDPSSYNEQFF
>TRBV20-1|TRBJ2-7|TRBD1|many
TGCAGTGCTAGAGACAGGGGACAGGTATCCTACGAGCAGTACTTC
CSARDRGQVSYEQYF
>TRBV19|TRBJ1-4|TRBD1|NA
TGTGCCAGTAGACCGGACAGGGGGCGTGAAAAACTGTTTTTT
CASRPDRGREKLFF
>TRBV7-9|TRBJ2-1|TRBD2|many
TGTGCCAGCAGCACCTTCGCGCGAGGGCTAGCGGGAGTAGTACGCGTCAATGAGCAGTTCTTC
CASSTFARGLAGVVRVNEQFF
>TRBV5-5|TRBJ2-3|TRBD2|NA
TGTGCCAGCAGCCTTCTAGCGGGAGGGTTAGATACGCAGTATTTT
CASSLLAGGLDTQYF
>TRBV11-1|TRBJ2-2|NA|NA
TGTGCCAGCAGCTACAACCTAAGAGGCGGGGAGCTGTTTTTT
CASSYNLRGGELFF
>TRBV19|TRBJ1-2|TRBD1|NA
TGTGCCAGTACCGATCATACAGGGGGGAACTATGGCTACACCTTC
CASTDHTGGNYGYTF
>TRBV27|TRBJ1-1|NA|many
TGTGCCAGCAGTTTATCCGGGGGGCGAGCTTTCTTT
CASSLSGGRAFF
>TRBV29-1|TRBJ1-1|NA|many
TGCAGCGTTAAGACCCCAGGCAACACTGAAGCTTTCTTT
CSVKTPGNTEAFF
>TRBV6-6|TRBJ2-3|NA|many
TGTGCCAGCAGCACAGCCACTAGCACAGATACGCAGTATTTT
CASSTATSTDTQYF
>TRBV20-1|TRBJ2-7|TRBD2|many
TGCAGTGCTAGAGAGACGGAGCGGGAGGGTACCTACGAGCAGTACTTC
CSARETEREGTYEQYF
>TRBV5-1|TRBJ2-7|NA|many
TGCGCCAGCAGCTTGGGGGCAGAATCCTACGAGCAGTACTTC
CASSLGAESYEQYF
>TRBV7-9|TRBJ2-7|NA|many
TGTGCCAGCAGCCCAGGGGCCAGCTCCTACGAGCAGTACTTC
CASSPGASSYEQYF
>TRBV4-1|TRBJ2-7|NA|many
TGCGCCAGCAGCCAAGATAAGGTTTCATCCTACGAGCAGTACTTC
CASSQDKVSSYEQYF
>TRBV7-9|TRBJ2-7|NA|NA
TGTGCCAGCACTGTAGCATACGAGCAGTACTTC
CASTVAYEQYF
>TRBV15|TRBJ1-2|NA|few
TGTGCCACCAGCAGAGGTGGTAGCTATGGCTACACCTTC
CATSRGGSYGYTF
>TRBV6-6|TRBJ1-5|NA|many
TGTGCCAGCAGTTATGGTGGACGGATTCAGCCCCAGCATTTT
CASSYGGRIQPQHF